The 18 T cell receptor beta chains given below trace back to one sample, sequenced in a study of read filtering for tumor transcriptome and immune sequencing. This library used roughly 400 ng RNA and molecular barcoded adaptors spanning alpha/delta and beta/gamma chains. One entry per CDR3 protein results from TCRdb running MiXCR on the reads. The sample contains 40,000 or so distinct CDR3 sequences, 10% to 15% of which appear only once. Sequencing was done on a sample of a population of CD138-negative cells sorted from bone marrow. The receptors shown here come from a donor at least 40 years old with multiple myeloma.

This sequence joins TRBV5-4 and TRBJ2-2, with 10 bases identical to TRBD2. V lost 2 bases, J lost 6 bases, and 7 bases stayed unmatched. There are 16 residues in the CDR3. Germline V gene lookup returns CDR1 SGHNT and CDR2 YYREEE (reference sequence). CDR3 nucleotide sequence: TGTGCCAGCAGCTTTAGACTAGCGGGTCCCTCCGGGGAGCTGTTTTTT. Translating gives CASSFRLAGPSGELFF.

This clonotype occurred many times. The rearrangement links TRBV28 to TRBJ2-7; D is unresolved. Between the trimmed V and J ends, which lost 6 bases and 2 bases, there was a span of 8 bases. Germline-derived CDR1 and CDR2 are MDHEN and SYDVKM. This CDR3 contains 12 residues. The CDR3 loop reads CASSPTPYEQYF. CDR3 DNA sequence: TGTGCCAGCAGCCCGACACCCTACGAGCAGTACTTC.

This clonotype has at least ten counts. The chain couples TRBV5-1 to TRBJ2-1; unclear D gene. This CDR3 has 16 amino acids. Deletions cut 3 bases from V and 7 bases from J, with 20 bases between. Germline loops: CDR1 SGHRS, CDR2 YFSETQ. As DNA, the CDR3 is TGCGCCAGCAGCTCAACCCCCGGATACCTTTTAAATGAGCAGTTCTTC. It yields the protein CASSSTPGYLLNEQFF. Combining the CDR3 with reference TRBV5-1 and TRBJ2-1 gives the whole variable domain KAGVTQTPRYLIKTRGQQVTLSCSPISGHRSVSWYQQTPGQGLQFLFEYFSETQRNKGNFPGRFSGRQFSNSRSEMNVSTLELGDSALYLCASSSTPGYLLNEQFFGPGTRLTVL.

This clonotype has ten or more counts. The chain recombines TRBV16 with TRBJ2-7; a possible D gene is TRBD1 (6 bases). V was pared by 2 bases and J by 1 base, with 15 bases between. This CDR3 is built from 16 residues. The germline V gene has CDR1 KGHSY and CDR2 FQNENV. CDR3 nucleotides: TGTGCCAGCAGCCAAAACACAGGGATGGTTTCCTACGAGCAGTACTTC. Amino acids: CASSQNTGMVSYEQYF.

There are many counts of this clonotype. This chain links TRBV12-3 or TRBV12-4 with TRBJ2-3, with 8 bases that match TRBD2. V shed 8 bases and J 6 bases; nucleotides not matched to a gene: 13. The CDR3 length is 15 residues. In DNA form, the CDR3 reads TGTGCCAGCGCTGGAGGAAGCGGGAGTCGTGATACGCAGTATTTT. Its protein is CASAGGSGSRDTQYF.

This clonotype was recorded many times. In nucleotides, the CDR3 is TGCAGTGCTAGAGATGAATCGGAGGGTGGCGGGGAGACCCAGTACTTC. This codes for CSARDESEGGGETQYF. The chain couples TRBV20-1 to TRBJ2-5, with TRBD2 as a possible D gene (6 bases). Trimming took 0 bases from V and 5 from J, leaving 19 bases between them. The CDR3 contains 16 residues. Germline assignment: CDR1 DFQATT and CDR2 SNEGSKA (reference sequence).

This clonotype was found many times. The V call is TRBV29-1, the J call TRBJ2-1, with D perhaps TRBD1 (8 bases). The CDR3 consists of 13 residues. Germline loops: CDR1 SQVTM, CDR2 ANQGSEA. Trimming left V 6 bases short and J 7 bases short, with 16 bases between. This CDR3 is CSVRGHGRNEQFF. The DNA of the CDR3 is TGCAGCGTCAGGGGGCACGGGAGGAATGAGCAGTTCTTC.

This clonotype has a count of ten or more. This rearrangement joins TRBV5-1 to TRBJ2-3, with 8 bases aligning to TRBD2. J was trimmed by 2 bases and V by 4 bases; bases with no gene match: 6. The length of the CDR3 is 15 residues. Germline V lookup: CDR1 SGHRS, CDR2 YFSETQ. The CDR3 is CASSPKAGATDTQYF. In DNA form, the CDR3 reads TGCGCCAGCAGCCCGAAAGCGGGAGCCACAGATACGCAGTATTTT.

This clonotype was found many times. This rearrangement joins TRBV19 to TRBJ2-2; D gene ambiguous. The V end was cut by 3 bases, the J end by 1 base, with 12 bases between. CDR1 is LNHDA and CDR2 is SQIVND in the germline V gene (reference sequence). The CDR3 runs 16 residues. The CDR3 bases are TGTGCCAGTAGTATGGGTGTAGGACGGAACACCGGGGAGCTGTTTTTT. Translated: CASSMGVGRNTGELFF.

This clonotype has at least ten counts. As DNA, the CDR3 is TGTGCCAGCAGCACCAGGACTAGCGGAGACCTTTACAATGAGCAGTTCTTC. Translating gives CASSTRTSGDLYNEQFF. The chain employs TRBV11-2 and TRBJ2-1, with 10 bases matching TRBD2. CDR1 and CDR2 (germline): SGHAT, FQNNGV. CDR3 length: 17 amino acids. Losses at the gene ends were 5 bases for V and 4 bases for J; bases not matched to a gene: 11.

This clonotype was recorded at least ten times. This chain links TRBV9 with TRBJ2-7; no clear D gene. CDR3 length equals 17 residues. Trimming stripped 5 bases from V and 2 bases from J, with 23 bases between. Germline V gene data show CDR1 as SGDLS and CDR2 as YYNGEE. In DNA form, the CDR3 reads TGTGCCAGCAGTGATGACGGGTCGCCCGGCGGACCCTACGAGCAGTACTTC. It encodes CASSDDGSPGGPYEQYF.

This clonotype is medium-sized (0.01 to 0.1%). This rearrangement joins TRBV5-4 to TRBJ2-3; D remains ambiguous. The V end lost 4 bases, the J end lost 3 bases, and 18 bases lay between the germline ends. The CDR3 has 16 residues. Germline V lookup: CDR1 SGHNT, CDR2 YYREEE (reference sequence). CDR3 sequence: CASSGIQTEGTDTQYF. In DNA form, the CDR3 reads TGTGCCAGCAGCGGGATTCAAACCGAAGGGACAGATACGCAGTATTTT.

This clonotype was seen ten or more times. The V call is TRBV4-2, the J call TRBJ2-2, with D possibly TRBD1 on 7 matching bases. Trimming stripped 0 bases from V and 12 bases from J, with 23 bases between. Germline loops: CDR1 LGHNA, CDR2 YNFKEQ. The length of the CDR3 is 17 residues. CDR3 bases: TGTGCCAGCAGCCAAGAGCGGGCCGAAACAGGGGCGGGGAAGCTGTTTTTT. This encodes CASSQERAETGAGKLFF.

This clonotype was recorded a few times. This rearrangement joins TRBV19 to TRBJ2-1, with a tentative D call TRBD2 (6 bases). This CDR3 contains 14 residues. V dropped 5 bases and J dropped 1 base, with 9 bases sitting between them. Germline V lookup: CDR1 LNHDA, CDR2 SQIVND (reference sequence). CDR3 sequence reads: CASSYGSSYNEQFF. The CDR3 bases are TGTGCCAGTAGTTACGGGAGTTCCTACAATGAGCAGTTCTTC.

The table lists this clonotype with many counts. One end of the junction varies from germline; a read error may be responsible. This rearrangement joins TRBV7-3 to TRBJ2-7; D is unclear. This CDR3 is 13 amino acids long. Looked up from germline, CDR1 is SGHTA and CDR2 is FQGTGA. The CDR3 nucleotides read TGCGCCAGCAGCCTGACCCCGTCCTACGAGCAGTACTTC. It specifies CASSLTPSYEQYF.

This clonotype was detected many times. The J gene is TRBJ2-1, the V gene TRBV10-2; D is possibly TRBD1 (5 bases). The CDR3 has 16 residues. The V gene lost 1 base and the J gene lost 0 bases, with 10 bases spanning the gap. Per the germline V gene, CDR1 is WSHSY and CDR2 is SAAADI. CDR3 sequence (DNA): TGCGCCAGCAGTGAGTGGGGCGGTAGCTCCTACAATGAGCAGTTCTTC. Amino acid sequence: CASSEWGGSSYNEQFF.

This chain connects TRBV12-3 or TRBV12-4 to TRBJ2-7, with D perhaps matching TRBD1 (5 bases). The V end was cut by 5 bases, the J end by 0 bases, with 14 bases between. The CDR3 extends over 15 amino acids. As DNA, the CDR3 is TGTGCCAGCAGTAGGACACGTCGGATCTCCTACGAGCAGTACTTC. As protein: CASSRTRRISYEQYF.

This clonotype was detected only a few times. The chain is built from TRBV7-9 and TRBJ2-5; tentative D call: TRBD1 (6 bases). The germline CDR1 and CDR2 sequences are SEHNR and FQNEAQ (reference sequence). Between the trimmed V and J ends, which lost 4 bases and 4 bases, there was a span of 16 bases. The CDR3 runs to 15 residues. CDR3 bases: TGTGCCAGCAGCTCCGCGGGCAGGGGTGGAGAGACCCAGTACTTC. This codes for CASSSAGRGGETQYF.